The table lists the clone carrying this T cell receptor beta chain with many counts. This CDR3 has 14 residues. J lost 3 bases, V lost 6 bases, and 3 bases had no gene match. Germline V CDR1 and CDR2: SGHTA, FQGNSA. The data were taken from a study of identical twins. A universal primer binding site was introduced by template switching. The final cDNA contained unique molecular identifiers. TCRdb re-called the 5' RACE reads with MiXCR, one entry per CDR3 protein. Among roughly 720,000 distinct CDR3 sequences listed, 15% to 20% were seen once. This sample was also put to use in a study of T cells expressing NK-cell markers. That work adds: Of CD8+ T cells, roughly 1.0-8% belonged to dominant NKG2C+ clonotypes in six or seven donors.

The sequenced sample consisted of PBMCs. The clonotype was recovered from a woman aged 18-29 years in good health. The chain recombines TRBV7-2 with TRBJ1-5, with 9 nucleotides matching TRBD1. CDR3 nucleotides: TGTGCCAGCAGTGGACAGGGGAACAATCAGCCCCAGCATTTT. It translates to CASSGQGNNQPQHF. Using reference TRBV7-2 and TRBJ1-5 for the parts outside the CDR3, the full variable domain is GAGVSQSPSNKVTEKGKDVELRCDPISGHTALYWYRQSLGQGLEFLIYFQGNSAPDKSGLPSDRFSAERTGGSVSTLTIQRTQQEDSAVYLCASSGQGNNQPQHFGDGTRLSIL.